Following are 27 T cell receptor beta chains from one sample sequenced in a study of OX40 agonist ivuxolimab in advanced cancers. Generated by immunoSEQ multiplex PCR, the TCRdb table keeps only in-frame clones and is missing some. Of 30,000 to 35,000 clones listed, around 87% were seen once; the top ten hold 20% to 30%. The sample was CD4+ or CD8+ T cells sorted from blood, taken in a trial of the OX40 agonist ivuxolimab. These receptor sequences come from an adult with an advanced solid tumor such as melanoma, head and neck, liver or kidney cancer.

The CDR3 reads CASSPYISGANVLTF. Written as DNA, the CDR3 is TGTGCCAGCAGTCCCTATATCTCTGGGGCCAACGTCCTGACTTTC. The V call is TRBV27, the J call TRBJ2-6; no clear D. Trimming took 5 bases from V and 0 from J, leaving 8 bases between them. The CDR3 has 15 amino acids. The germline V gene has CDR1 MNHEY and CDR2 SMNVEV (reference sequence).

V and J are TRBV29-1 and TRBJ2-4; 9 bases line up with TRBD1. The CDR3 totals 13 residues. J lost 1 base, V lost 6 bases, and 1 base had no gene match. CDR1 is SQVTM and CDR2 is ANQGSEA in the germline V gene. The CDR3 sequence: CSVGQGAKNIQYF. CDR3 coding DNA: TGCAGCGTCGGACAGGGGGCCAAAAACATTCAGTACTTC.

This chain joins TRBV2 and TRBJ2-1; 7 positions agree with TRBD2. The CDR3 is made up of 14 amino acids. The ends lost 4 bases at V and 5 bases at J; junction bases unmatched: 5. Germline lookup yields CDR1 SNHLY and CDR2 FYNNEI. The CDR3 loop reads CASSAWTRDNEQFF. The CDR3 coding sequence is TGTGCCAGCAGTGCCTGGACTAGGGACAATGAGCAGTTCTTC. The full variable domain, rest sourced from reference TRBV2 and TRBJ2-1, is EPEVTQTPSHQVTQMGQEVILRCVPISNHLYFYWYRQILGQKVEFLVSFYNNEISEKSEIFDDQFSVERPDGSNFTLKIRSTKLEDSAMYFCASSAWTRDNEQFFGPGTRLTVL.

The chain is built from TRBV5-1 and TRBJ1-2; D possibly corresponds to TRBD1 (5 bases). The CDR3 spans 15 residues. The V end was cut by 4 bases, the J end by 4 bases, with 17 bases between. Looked up from germline, CDR1 is SGHRS and CDR2 is YFSETQ. CDR3 sequence (DNA): TGCGCCAGCAGCCCAGAGGGACCCCCCATCTATGGCTACACCTTC. It codes for CASSPEGPPIYGYTF. Complete variable domain (other parts from reference TRBV5-1 and TRBJ1-2): KAGVTQTPRYLIKTRGQQVTLSCSPISGHRSVSWYQQTPGQGLQFLFEYFSETQRNKGNFPGRFSGRQFSNSRSEMNVSTLELGDSALYLCASSPEGPPIYGYTFGSGTRLTVV.

The V and J genes are TRBV28 and TRBJ2-7, with D perhaps matching TRBD1 (6 bases). The V gene lost 2 bases and the J gene lost 5 bases, with 16 bases spanning the gap. This CDR3 comprises 15 residues. From germline, CDR1 is MDHEN and CDR2 SYDVKM. CDR3 loop: CASSLAGEQHNEQYF. DNA of the CDR3: TGTGCCAGCAGTTTAGCAGGGGAGCAACACAACGAGCAGTACTTC.

The V call is TRBV5-1, the J call TRBJ2-7, with 9 bases matching TRBD2. V lost 2 bases to trimming and J lost 4 bases; unmatched junction nucleotides: 10. CDR3 size: 16 residues. Germline CDR1 is SGHRS and CDR2 is YFSETQ. CDR3 protein: CASSLEPTSGPYEQYF. CDR3 coding DNA: TGCGCCAGCAGCTTAGAGCCGACTAGCGGCCCTTACGAGCAGTACTTC.

The J gene is TRBJ1-2, the V gene TRBV9, with 7 bases matching TRBD1. The CDR3 is 16 amino acids. After removal of 0 bases from V and 7 bases from J, the junction contained 12 bases not matched to a gene. Per the germline V gene, CDR1 is SGDLS and CDR2 is YYNGEE. CDR3 sequence: CASSVDDGQVTGGYTF. The CDR3, as DNA: TGTGCCAGCAGCGTAGATGATGGACAGGTGACCGGTGGCTACACCTTC.

The CDR3 nucleotides read TGTGCCAGTAGTATAGAAGGACAGGCCTTTGAGACCCAGTACTTC. Amino acid sequence: CASSIEGQAFETQYF. The chain is built from TRBV19 and TRBJ2-5; 7 bases align to TRBD1. The germline CDR1 and CDR2 sequences are LNHDA and SQIVND (reference sequence). The CDR3 spans 15 residues. V gave up 0 bases and J gave up 5 bases; unmatched junction bases: 6.

The rearrangement joins TRBV6-1 to TRBJ2-3; a weak D match, TRBD2 (6 bases). The CDR3 extends over 15 amino acids. The germline CDR1 and CDR2 sequences are MNHNS and SASEGT. V was cut by 7 bases and J by 3 bases, with 17 bases left in between. The CDR3 DNA follows: TGTGCCAGCACCCTGAACGGGGGATCTACAGATACGCAGTATTTT. As protein: CASTLNGGSTDTQYF.

The V call is TRBV19, the J call TRBJ1-6, with D hard to call. Between the trimmed V and J ends, which lost 6 bases and 9 bases, there was a span of 15 bases. The CDR3 extends over 14 amino acids. Germline V gene lookup returns CDR1 LNHDA and CDR2 SQIVND (reference sequence). The CDR3 coding sequence is TGTGCCAGTAGCATCCGAGACCTCGCTTCACCCCTCCACTTT. This gives the protein CASSIRDLASPLHF.

V usage is TRBV29-1 and J usage is TRBJ1-1; D is unresolved. The length of the CDR3 is 13 residues. CDR1 and CDR2 from the germline V gene are SQVTM and ANQGSEA. Trimming removed 6 bases from V and 2 bases from J, with 13 bases in between. The CDR3 nucleotides are TGCAGCGTCGCGAGAGGGTTAAACACTGAAGCTTTCTTT. It translates to CSVARGLNTEAFF.

This clone has just one count. The V call is TRBV2, the J call TRBJ2-1, with D possibly TRBD1 on 5 matching bases. This CDR3 region has 14 residues. V lost 1 base and J 8 bases, leaving 12 bases between the germline ends. From germline, CDR1 is SNHLY and CDR2 FYNNEI. The CDR3 sequence: CASSEGVGRDEQFF. As DNA, the CDR3 is TGTGCCAGCAGTGAAGGTGTGGGGCGAGATGAGCAGTTCTTC.

This chain's CDR3 is CASSYSTGGLTEAFF. Written as DNA, the CDR3 is TGTGCCAGCAGTTACTCGACAGGGGGCCTCACTGAAGCTTTCTTT. V usage is TRBV6-5 and J usage is TRBJ1-1; 10 bases match TRBD1. CDR3 length: 15 amino acids. Germline CDR1 is MNHEY and CDR2 is SVGAGI. The V gene end was trimmed by 0 bases and the J gene end by 4 bases; junction bases not matched to a gene: 2.

The chain has TRBV27 and TRBJ2-7, with a weak D call TRBD1 (5 bases). The CDR3 contains 16 residues. CDR1 is MNHEY and CDR2 is SMNVEV in the germline V gene (reference sequence). Trimming shortened V by 0 bases and J by 7 bases, and 19 bases separated the two germline ends. The CDR3 DNA reads TGTGCCAGCAGTTTATCTATTGGGTTAACAGGAGTAGAGCAGTACTTC. It encodes CASSLSIGLTGVEQYF.

The chain recombines TRBV28 with TRBJ1-2; 10 positions agree with TRBD1. J gave up 5 bases and V 4 bases, and 4 bases lay outside the gene matches. Germline lookup yields CDR1 MDHEN and CDR2 SYDVKM. The CDR3 runs 14 residues. The CDR3 here is CASSWGQGLYGYTF. The CDR3 DNA is TGTGCCAGCAGTTGGGGACAGGGGCTTTATGGCTACACCTTC.

This clone was observed a few times. The chain has TRBV5-1 and TRBJ1-3, with D uncertain. This CDR3 is built from 12 residues. The germline V gene has CDR1 SGHRS and CDR2 YFSETQ. The V end was cut by 5 bases, the J end by 1 base, with 4 bases between. CDR3 sequence reads: CASRESGNTIYF. As DNA, the CDR3 is TGCGCCAGCAGGGAGTCTGGAAACACCATATATTTT.

This clone showed up just once. For the CDR3, the DNA is TGCAGCGTTGGGGTGGCGGGAGGGATTTACGAGCAGTACTTC. As protein: CSVGVAGGIYEQYF. The chain couples TRBV29-1 to TRBJ2-7; TRBD2 matches 9 bases. V shed 4 bases, J shed 4 bases, and the junction held 8 bases outside the gene matches. Germline CDR1 and CDR2: SQVTM and ANQGSEA. This CDR3 region has 14 residues.

The chain carries TRBV11-2 and TRBJ1-5; D might be TRBD1 (5 bases). The germline V and J ends were trimmed by 4 bases and 4 bases, with 17 bases remaining between them. Germline V lookup: CDR1 SGHAT, CDR2 FQNNGV. This CDR3 has 16 amino acids. CDR3 protein: CASSSIRGGVNQPQHF. The CDR3 nucleotides are TGTGCCAGCAGCTCAATTCGCGGAGGGGTGAATCAGCCCCAGCATTTT.

The chain couples TRBV18 to TRBJ2-5, with D possibly matching TRBD2 (6 bases). CDR3 length: 14 amino acids. Trimming removed 3 bases at V and 4 bases at J, with 12 bases between. Germline-derived CDR1 and CDR2 are KGHSH and LQKENI. The CDR3 DNA is TGTGCCAGCTCACCTCCGGGAGTGGCAGAGACCCAGTACTTC. It yields the protein CASSPPGVAETQYF.

The gene calls are TRBV11-2 and TRBJ1-2, with D possibly TRBD1 on 6 matching bases. Looked up from germline, CDR1 is SGHAT and CDR2 is FQNNGV. The CDR3 is 14 residues long. The germline V and J ends were trimmed by 2 bases and 0 bases, with 7 bases remaining between them. Here the CDR3 reads CASSLNRANYGYTF. The DNA for the CDR3 is TGTGCCAGCAGCTTAAACAGGGCTAACTATGGCTACACCTTC. Combining the CDR3 with reference TRBV11-2 and TRBJ1-2 gives the whole variable domain EAGVAQSPRYKIIEKRQSVAFWCNPISGHATLYWYQQILGQGPKLLIQFQNNGVVDDSQLPKDRFSAERLKGVDSTLKIQPAKLEDSAVYLCASSLNRANYGYTFGSGTRLTVV.

J is TRBJ2-5 and V is TRBV19, with 8 bases fitting TRBD2. Germline-derived CDR1 and CDR2 are LNHDA and SQIVND (reference sequence). Trimming cost V 3 bases and J 5 bases; bases outside gene matches: 8. The CDR3 consists of 15 residues. CDR3 sequence: CASSIAAGEGETQYF. The CDR3 DNA is TGTGCCAGTAGTATCGCAGCGGGAGAGGGGGAGACCCAGTACTTC.

The chain is built from TRBV15 and TRBJ1-3; D not certain. The CDR3 runs to 14 residues. CDR1 and CDR2 (germline): LNHNV, YYDKDF (reference sequence). V was clipped by 2 bases and J by 0 bases, with 5 bases between them. CDR3 coding DNA: TGTGCCACCAGCAGACCCCTCTCTGGAAACACCATATATTTT. It yields the protein CATSRPLSGNTIYF.

This rearrangement joins TRBV15 to TRBJ2-1; D is unresolved. This CDR3 comprises 12 residues. V shed 0 bases and J shed 9 bases, with 6 bases lying between them. Looked up from germline, CDR1 is LNHNV and CDR2 is YYDKDF (reference sequence). As DNA, the CDR3 is TGTGCCACCAGCAGAGATTGGTCTGAGCAGTTCTTC. Translated, it gives CATSRDWSEQFF.

Relative to its sample, this clone is medium-sized. The DNA for the CDR3 is TGTGCCAGCAGCGTAGATGGAGGGACTGAAGCTTTCTTT. Amino acid sequence: CASSVDGGTEAFF. This chain links TRBV9 with TRBJ1-1; D is ambiguous. Trimming pared 0 bases from V and 5 bases from J, leaving 8 bases between. CDR1 and CDR2 (germline): SGDLS, YYNGEE. This CDR3 region has 13 residues.

The J gene is TRBJ1-2, the V gene TRBV5-4; D call uncertain. Germline V CDR1 and CDR2: SGHNT, YYREEE (reference sequence). Trimming took 2 bases from V and 1 from J, leaving 6 bases between them. This CDR3 contains 13 residues. CDR3 residues: CASSFPLNYGYTF. CDR3 DNA: TGTGCCAGCAGCTTCCCACTTAACTATGGCTACACCTTC.

V usage is TRBV5-1 and J usage is TRBJ2-1; 10 nucleotides line up with TRBD2. J lost 0 bases, V lost 4 bases, and 13 bases had no gene match. Germline CDR1 SGHRS, CDR2 YFSETQ. This CDR3 comprises 19 residues. CDR3 nucleotides: TGCGCCAGCAGCCCAACCGCCCTTAGCGGGAGGAGCTCCTACAATGAGCAGTTCTTC. Translated: CASSPTALSGRSSYNEQFF. The entire variable domain, with the rest obtained from reference TRBV5-1 and TRBJ2-1, is as follows: KAGVTQTPRYLIKTRGQQVTLSCSPISGHRSVSWYQQTPGQGLQFLFEYFSETQRNKGNFPGRFSGRQFSNSRSEMNVSTLELGDSALYLCASSPTALSGRSSYNEQFFGPGTRLTVL.

This clone was found once. CDR3 sequence: CASSLGGHSGTEAFF. The CDR3 region has the DNA TGTGCCAGCAGCTTAGGTGGTCATTCTGGCACTGAAGCTTTCTTT. This chain uses TRBV7-6 with TRBJ1-1; D ambiguous. This CDR3 spans 15 amino acids. Between the trimmed V and J ends, which lost 1 base and 4 bases, there was a span of 13 bases. Per the germline V gene, CDR1 is SGHVS and CDR2 is FNYEAQ.